The clone carrying this T cell receptor (beta chain) was recorded at least ten times. Its specificity is unknown. This entry belongs to a study of CD8 T cells in ankylosing spondylitis. General observations from the study: Researchers report that disease-linked clones proved CD8+ and relatively rare in peripheral blood.

Preparation of TCR beta libraries was done by quantitative 5'-RACE with molecular barcodes. MiXCR, applied by TCRdb to the 5' RACE reads, yields one record per CDR3 protein. The table has approximately 250,000 distinct CDR3 sequences, 30% to 35% seen once. Trimming took 6 bases from V and 8 from J; bases not matched to a gene: 5. The germline V gene encodes CDR1 SQVTM and CDR2 ANQGSEA. The CDR3 consists of 13 residues. V and J are TRBV29-1 and TRBJ2-1; 12 bases line up with TRBD1. The TCR was taken from a male donor with ankylosing spondylitis or in good health (not recorded which). The specimen was blood, either unsorted or a sorted T cell fraction (not recorded which). The CDR3, as DNA: TGCAGCGTGGGACAGGGGGCAGCTTATGAGCAGTTCTTC. Protein product: CSVGQGAAYEQFF.